What follows is one T cell receptor beta chain and its context. The data are from a study of blood T cell repertoires in COVID-19. Study details: Whether acute or convalescent, the COVID-19 samples came from the United States, Italy and Spain.

Allocation to cohorts depended on clinical history reported by the participants. Original processing methods: Estimates of nucleated cell counts were drawn from the amplification of reference gene primers. Sequenced by immunoSEQ multiplex PCR; TCRdb stores in-frame clones only, minus some. That table gives V, J and clone size, and the DNA gave D and trimming. The table shows around 180,000 clones, with 75% to 85% occurring only once. Trimming left V 8 bases short and J 0 bases short, with 14 bases between. This CDR3 contains 16 residues. In germline, CDR1 is MGHRA, CDR2 YSYEKL. This chain joins TRBV4-1 and TRBJ2-6; D might be TRBD2 (7 bases). Sequenced: PBMCs or T cells enriched from blood (not recorded which). This clonotype originated in a woman aged 45-65 years with acute COVID-19. CDR3 DNA: TGCGCCAGCCAGGGGCGGGGGAGCTCTGGGGCCAACGTCCTGACTTTC. Encoded protein: CASQGRGSSGANVLTF.